The 32 T cell receptor beta chains reported below all come from one sample, sequenced in a study of blood T cell repertoires in COVID-19. Sequencing was performed with immunoSEQ multiplex PCR; in TCRdb, only in-frame clones are kept and a portion is missing. The sample records over 200,000 clones, around 86% being singletons. Sequenced material: peripheral blood. The receptors shown here come from a human donor in a cohort sampled during active COVID-19.

The genes are TRBV9 and TRBJ1-3; D is unclear. From germline, CDR1 is SGDLS and CDR2 YYNGEE. The CDR3 is 15 residues long. Deletions cut 3 bases from V and 0 bases from J, with 10 bases between. The chain's CDR3 is CASSATVISGNTIYF. As DNA, the CDR3 is TGTGCCAGCAGCGCCACAGTTATCTCTGGAAACACCATATATTTT.

V and J are TRBV9 and TRBJ2-2; 7 nucleotides line up with TRBD1. The CDR3 contains 15 residues. Per germline, CDR1 SGDLS and CDR2 YYNGEE. J was trimmed by 5 bases and V by 4 bases; bases with no gene match: 8. The CDR3 DNA follows: TGTGCCAGCAGCCTAAGACAGGGTGGAACCGGGGAGCTGTTTTTT. Protein: CASSLRQGGTGELFF.

This clone was observed a handful of times. The rearrangement uses TRBV30 and TRBJ1-5, with TRBD1 as a possible D gene (6 bases). Between the trimmed V and J ends, which lost 8 bases and 3 bases, there was a span of 14 bases. The CDR3 contains 13 residues. Germline values: CDR1 GTSNPN, CDR2 SVGIG (reference sequence). This chain's CDR3 is CAQAPGHNQPQHF. CDR3 coding DNA: TGTGCCCAAGCCCCGGGACACAATCAGCCCCAGCATTTT.

This chain uses TRBV18 with TRBJ2-1; 10 nucleotides line up with TRBD1. The ends lost 6 bases at V and 8 bases at J; junction bases unmatched: 4. Germline assignment: CDR1 KGHSH and CDR2 LQKENI. The CDR3 length is 13 residues. CDR3 DNA sequence: TGTGCCAGCTCCTCGGGGACAGGGGATGAGCAGTTCTTC. It translates to CASSSGTGDEQFF.

The chain joins TRBV10-3 to TRBJ2-1; 8 positions match TRBD1. The V segment lost 6 bases and the J segment 8 bases; nucleotides outside the gene matches: 9. Germline V gives CDR1 ENHRY, CDR2 SYGVKD. This CDR3 comprises 14 residues. The DNA of the CDR3 is TGTGCCATCAGACTGATGGACAGGGACCATGAGCAGTTCTTC. Protein sequence: CAIRLMDRDHEQFF.

V gene TRBV9 combines with J gene TRBJ1-2; 12 bases are a match to TRBD1. This CDR3 comprises 15 residues. V trimming: 2 bases; J trimming: 4 bases; junction bases outside the gene matches: 3. CDR1 is SGDLS, CDR2 YYNGEE, per germline. This CDR3 is CASSVGTGGFYGYTF. DNA for the CDR3: TGTGCCAGCAGCGTGGGGACAGGGGGCTTCTATGGCTACACCTTC. Full variable domain (rest looked up from reference TRBV9 and TRBJ1-2): DSGVTQTPKHLITATGQRVTLRCSPRSGDLSVYWYQQSLDQGLQFLIQYYNGEERAKGNILERFSAQQFPDLHSELNLSSLELGDSALYFCASSVGTGGFYGYTFGSGTRLTVV.

In its sample, this clone was seen once. The genes are TRBV6-5 and TRBJ2-2; D perhaps matches TRBD1 (6 bases). Germline lookup yields CDR1 MNHEY and CDR2 SVGAGI. Trimming took off 7 bases at V and 4 bases at J, with 13 bases between the two ends. This CDR3 region has 14 residues. CDR3 sequence reads: CASTTRRGTGELFF. In DNA form, the CDR3 reads TGTGCCAGCACCACTCGCAGGGGCACCGGGGAGCTGTTTTTT.

CDR3 protein: CASSLQGRLWSNEQYF. As DNA, the CDR3 is TGCGCCAGCAGCCTACAAGGGAGGCTGTGGAGTAACGAGCAGTACTTC. The chain carries TRBV4-1 and TRBJ2-7; D is perhaps TRBD2 (6 bases). Trimming stripped 4 bases from V and 5 bases from J, with 21 bases between. The CDR3 has 16 amino acids. Germline lookup yields CDR1 MGHRA and CDR2 YSYEKL.

This clone was counted between two and nine times. The chain joins TRBV9 to TRBJ2-1, with TRBD1 matching 11 bases. The CDR3 spans 16 residues. Germline-derived CDR1 and CDR2 are SGDLS and YYNGEE. V shed 0 bases, J shed 3 bases, and the junction held 2 bases outside the gene matches. CDR3 sequence reads: CASSVVGTGGYNEQFF. Here the CDR3 DNA reads TGTGCCAGCAGCGTAGTCGGGACAGGGGGCTACAATGAGCAGTTCTTC.

This clone was found many times. The rearrangement joins TRBV27 to TRBJ2-3; 7 bases fit TRBD1. Germline CDR1 MNHEY, CDR2 SMNVEV (reference sequence). CDR3 length equals 12 residues. The ends lost 5 bases at V and 11 bases at J; junction bases unmatched: 7. The CDR3 loop reads CASSPGQVGQYF. CDR3 coding DNA: TGTGCCAGCAGTCCAGGACAGGTCGGGCAGTATTTT.

CDR3 bases: TGTGCCAGCAGCTTAGCGCTAAGCGGAAACACTGAAGCTTTCTTT. Its translation: CASSLALSGNTEAFF. This rearrangement joins TRBV7-9 to TRBJ1-1; no clear D gene. The CDR3 is 15 residues long. In germline, CDR1 is SEHNR, CDR2 FQNEAQ (reference sequence). The V gene lost 0 bases and the J gene lost 2 bases, with 10 bases spanning the gap.

J is TRBJ2-3 and V is TRBV10-3, with 9 nucleotides matching TRBD2. Trimming removed 3 bases from V and 3 bases from J; junction bases left unmatched: 7. The CDR3 has 16 amino acids. The germline CDR1 and CDR2 sequences are ENHRY and SYGVKD. This CDR3 reads CAISDLAGGPTDTQYF. The CDR3 region has the DNA TGTGCCATCAGTGATTTGGCGGGAGGGCCGACAGATACGCAGTATTTT.

The table lists this clone with a few counts. The chain has TRBV2 and TRBJ2-7, with 9 bases that match TRBD2. The junction had 7 bases not matched to a gene; V was cut back by 4 bases and J by 0 bases. The CDR3 runs 16 residues. Looked up from germline, CDR1 is SNHLY and CDR2 is FYNNEI. The CDR3 nucleotides are TGTGCCAGCAGTGGAAGAGTAGCGGGAGTCTCCTACGAGCAGTACTTC. It codes for CASSGRVAGVSYEQYF.

J is TRBJ1-1 and V is TRBV15; 10 bases are a match to TRBD1. The CDR3 extends over 15 amino acids. The trim removed 5 bases at V and 3 bases at J, leaving 6 bases unmatched. Germline-derived CDR1 and CDR2 are LNHNV and YYDKDF (reference sequence). The CDR3 loop is CATSRGQGVYTEAFF. The CDR3, as DNA: TGTGCCACCAGCCGCGGACAGGGGGTATACACTGAAGCTTTCTTT.

The chain joins TRBV18 to TRBJ2-1; TRBD1 matches 8 bases. Losses at the gene ends were 1 base for V and 2 bases for J; bases not matched to a gene: 1. CDR3 size: 15 residues. In germline, CDR1 is KGHSH, CDR2 LQKENI. CDR3 bases: TGTGCCAGCTCACCACGGGACAGGACCTACAATGAGCAGTTCTTC. Protein sequence: CASSPRDRTYNEQFF.

CDR3 DNA: TGTGCCAGCAGCCCTCAGGGAGCGGGGCAAGAGACCCAGTACTTC. Its translation: CASSPQGAGQETQYF. J is TRBJ2-5 and V is TRBV5-4, with TRBD2 matching 7 bases. The germline V gene encodes CDR1 SGHNT and CDR2 YYREEE (reference sequence). This CDR3 is 15 amino acids long. J gave up 2 bases and V 4 bases, and 8 bases lay outside the gene matches.

The genes are TRBV28 and TRBJ2-3; no clear D. From germline, CDR1 is MDHEN and CDR2 SYDVKM. CDR3 length: 15 amino acids. With 4 bases removed from V and 0 bases from J, the gap between germline ends came to 11 bases. CDR3: CASSSVEISTDTQYF. As DNA, the CDR3 is TGTGCCAGCAGTTCTGTGGAGATAAGCACAGATACGCAGTATTTT.

The V call is TRBV5-1, the J call TRBJ1-1, with D perhaps matching TRBD1 (5 bases). Germline V gene data show CDR1 as SGHRS and CDR2 as YFSETQ. This CDR3 comprises 15 residues. V lost 4 bases to trimming and J lost 4 bases, with 17 bases between them. The CDR3 DNA is TGCGCCAGCAGCCCCACCGGGGGAGTGGCCACTGAAGCTTTCTTT. Translating it yields CASSPTGGVATEAFF.

This chain's CDR3 is CASSYSGTANSPLHF. CDR3 nucleotides: TGTGCCAGCAGTTACTCCGGGACAGCGAATTCACCCCTCCACTTT. The genes are TRBV6-5 and TRBJ1-6; 7 bases align to TRBD1. CDR1 and CDR2 (germline): MNHEY, SVGAGI. The CDR3 consists of 15 residues. The V and J ends lost 0 bases and 7 bases, in that order; junction bases with no gene match: 3.

V is TRBV4-3 and J is TRBJ2-4, with D perhaps TRBD1 (6 bases). The CDR3 spans 19 residues. Per the germline V gene, CDR1 is LGHNA and CDR2 is YSLEER. Trimming pared 1 base from V and 8 bases from J, leaving 27 bases between. The chain's CDR3 is CASSQGLTSGDGLWDIQYF. The CDR3 nucleotides are TGCGCCAGCAGCCAAGGCCTTACTTCAGGGGATGGGCTCTGGGACATTCAGTACTTC.

J is TRBJ2-1 and V is TRBV27, with TRBD1 identical over 11 bases. Germline assignment: CDR1 MNHEY and CDR2 SMNVEV (reference sequence). The V and J ends lost 8 bases and 7 bases, in that order; junction bases with no gene match: 10. CDR3 length: 15 residues. The CDR3 DNA reads TGTGCCAGCTGTGTCGCCGGGACAGGGGGAAATGAGCAGTTCTTC. It translates to CASCVAGTGGNEQFF.

The chain links TRBV2 to TRBJ2-7; 7 bases are shared with TRBD1. The ends lost 6 bases at V and 4 bases at J; junction bases unmatched: 3. This CDR3 region has 12 residues. Germline V gene lookup returns CDR1 SNHLY and CDR2 FYNNEI. CDR3 region: CASRGQIYEQYF. CDR3 nucleotides: TGTGCCAGCAGGGGACAGATTTACGAGCAGTACTTC. The variable domain in full, completed from reference TRBV2 and TRBJ2-7, reads EPEVTQTPSHQVTQMGQEVILRCVPISNHLYFYWYRQILGQKVEFLVSFYNNEISEKSEIFDDQFSVERPDGSNFTLKIRSTKLEDSAMYFCASRGQIYEQYFGPGTRLTVT.

This chain joins TRBV27 and TRBJ2-5, with 11 bases matching TRBD2. CDR3 length: 14 residues. Germline values: CDR1 MNHEY, CDR2 SMNVEV (reference sequence). V lost 3 bases and J lost 3; bases outside the gene matches: 0. CDR3 nucleotides: TGTGCCAGCAGTTTGGGACTAGCGGAAGAGACCCAGTACTTC. This sequence encodes CASSLGLAEETQYF.

In the case of this clone: Within the sample, other DNA sequences also encode this same CDR3. The chain's CDR3 is CASSAGAGANVLTF. The CDR3 region has the DNA TGTGCCAGCAGCGCAGGGGCTGGGGCCAACGTCCTGACTTTC. The rearrangement links TRBV9 to TRBJ2-6, with D perhaps TRBD1 (6 bases). Per the germline V gene, CDR1 is SGDLS and CDR2 is YYNGEE. CDR3 length equals 14 residues. Deletions cut 3 bases from V and 2 bases from J, with 6 bases between.

J is TRBJ1-2 and V is TRBV7-2; 8 nucleotides line up with TRBD1. This CDR3 is built from 13 residues. The V gene's germline CDR1 is SGHTA and CDR2 FQGNSA. J lost 2 bases, V lost 6 bases, and 2 bases had no gene match. In DNA form, the CDR3 reads TGTGCCAGCAGGACAGGGGACAACTATGGCTACACCTTC. As protein: CASRTGDNYGYTF.

The chain carries TRBV7-8 and TRBJ2-6; D is possibly TRBD2 (5 bases). Trimming took off 0 bases at V and 0 bases at J, with 6 bases between the two ends. The CDR3 is 16 amino acids. Per germline, CDR1 SGHVS and CDR2 FQNEAQ. The CDR3 loop is CASSLAEVSGANVLTF. The DNA of the CDR3 is TGTGCCAGCAGCTTAGCGGAGGTCTCTGGGGCCAACGTCCTGACTTTC.

The rearrangement joins TRBV30 to TRBJ2-5; D call uncertain. V was clipped by 2 bases and J by 1 base, with 8 bases between them. This CDR3 region has 13 residues. Germline V gives CDR1 GTSNPN, CDR2 SVGIG (reference sequence). CDR3 sequence reads: CAWSYGSQETQYF. The CDR3 nucleotides read TGTGCCTGGAGTTATGGCAGCCAAGAGACCCAGTACTTC.

This rearrangement joins TRBV23-1 to TRBJ1-1; maybe TRBD1 (5 bases). TRBV23-1 is an ORF, and what it does is uncertain. Trimming pared 0 bases from V and 4 bases from J, leaving 9 bases between. The CDR3 extends over 14 amino acids. The chain's CDR3 is CASSQSGEGTEAFF. The CDR3 region has the DNA TGCGCCAGCAGTCAATCAGGGGAAGGCACTGAAGCTTTCTTT.

The rearrangement joins TRBV9 to TRBJ2-3; a possible D gene is TRBD1 (6 bases). This CDR3 has 14 amino acids. The V and J ends lost 1 base and 6 bases respectively, with 12 bases between them. Germline-derived CDR1 and CDR2 are SGDLS and YYNGEE. The CDR3 sequence: CASSVTGLRDTQYF. DNA of the CDR3: TGTGCCAGCAGCGTAACAGGGCTTAGGGATACGCAGTATTTT. The entire variable domain, with the rest obtained from reference TRBV9 and TRBJ2-3, is as follows: DSGVTQTPKHLITATGQRVTLRCSPRSGDLSVYWYQQSLDQGLQFLIQYYNGEERAKGNILERFSAQQFPDLHSELNLSSLELGDSALYFCASSVTGLRDTQYFGPGTRLTVL.

This clone was seen a single time. This sequence joins TRBV19 and TRBJ2-1; 13 bases line up with TRBD2. V lost 5 bases and J lost 1; bases outside the gene matches: 14. Germline V gives CDR1 LNHDA, CDR2 SQIVND (reference sequence). CDR3 length: 20 amino acids. In DNA form, the CDR3 reads TGTGCCAGTAGTTCACGGACTAGCGGGAGCGCTCGGGGGTCCTACAATGAGCAGTTCTTC. This encodes CASSSRTSGSARGSYNEQFF.

This clone was counted only a few times. The chain has TRBV7-9 and TRBJ2-1, with 10 bases fitting TRBD1. The ends lost 3 bases at V and 6 bases at J; junction bases unmatched: 8. In germline, CDR1 is SEHNR, CDR2 FQNEAQ (reference sequence). The CDR3 sequence is 16 residues long. The DNA for the CDR3 is TGTGCCAGCAGCTTTGGGACAGGGGAATTGGCCAATGAGCAGTTCTTC. Translation gives CASSFGTGELANEQFF.

This chain connects TRBV6-5 to TRBJ1-1; no firm D call. The CDR3 extends over 11 amino acids. V lost 7 bases and J lost 1, with 4 bases in between. CDR1 is MNHEY and CDR2 is SVGAGI in the germline V gene. In nucleotides, the CDR3 is TGTGCCAGCACTACGAACACTGAAGCTTTCTTT. Residues: CASTTNTEAFF.